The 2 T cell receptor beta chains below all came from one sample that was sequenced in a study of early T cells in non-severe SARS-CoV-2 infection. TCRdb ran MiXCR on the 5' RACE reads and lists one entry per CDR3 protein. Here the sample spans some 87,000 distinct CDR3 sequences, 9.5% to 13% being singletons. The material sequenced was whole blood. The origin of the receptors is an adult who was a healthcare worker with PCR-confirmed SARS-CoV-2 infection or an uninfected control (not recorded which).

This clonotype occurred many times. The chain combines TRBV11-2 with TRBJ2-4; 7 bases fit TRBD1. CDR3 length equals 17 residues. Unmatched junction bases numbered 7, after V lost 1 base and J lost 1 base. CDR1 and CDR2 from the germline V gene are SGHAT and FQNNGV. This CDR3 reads CASSLGEGAMAKNIQYF. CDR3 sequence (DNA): TGTGCCAGCAGCTTAGGAGAGGGGGCGATGGCCAAAAACATTCAGTACTTC.

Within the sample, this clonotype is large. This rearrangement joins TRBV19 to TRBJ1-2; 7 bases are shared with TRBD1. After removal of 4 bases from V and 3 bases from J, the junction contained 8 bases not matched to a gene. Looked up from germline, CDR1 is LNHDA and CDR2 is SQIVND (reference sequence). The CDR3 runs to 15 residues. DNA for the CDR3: TGTGCCAGTAGTACCCAACAGGGGAGGCACTATGGCTACACCTTC. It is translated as CASSTQQGRHYGYTF. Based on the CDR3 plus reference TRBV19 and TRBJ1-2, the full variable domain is DGGITQSPKYLFRKEGQNVTLSCEQNLNHDAMYWYRQDPGQGLRLIYYSQIVNDFQKGDIAEGYSVSREKKESFPLTVTSAQKNPTAFYLCASSTQQGRHYGYTFGSGTRLTVV.